These T cell receptor beta chains were read from a single sample in a study of blood T cell repertoires in COVID-19. Measured with immunoSEQ multiplex PCR; TCRdb has only the in-frame clones, and not every one. This sample has roughly 210,000 clones, with about 88% found just once. Material: peripheral blood. All receptors come from a man aged 65-85 years with acute or convalescent COVID-19. Each CDR3 is given with its conserved first and last residue. Fields, in order: CDR3 length, D gene, V gene, clone size, J gene, CDR3 DNA, CDR3 protein. The D gene is left open where the match is weak. Part of the rows lack a size; the others show once, few, many or a class for expanded clones.

length: 18; D: TRBD1; V: TRBV14; size: .; J: TRBJ2-1; DNA: TGTGCCAGCAGCCCGATGGGACAGGGCCCTTCCGGCTACAATGAGCAGTTCTTC; CDR3: CASSPMGQGPSGYNEQFF
length: 18; D: TRBD2; V: TRBV7-2; size: .; J: TRBJ2-2; DNA: TGTGCCAGCAGCTTACGGCCCCCCGGGACTACGAACACCGGGGAGCTGTTTTTT; CDR3: CASSLRPPGTTNTGELFF
length: 13; D: .; V: TRBV11-3; size: .; J: TRBJ2-7; DNA: TGTGCCAGCAGCTCACCCGACTCGGGGGAGCAGTACTTC; CDR3: CASSSPDSGEQYF
length: 13; D: .; V: TRBV27; size: .; J: TRBJ1-1; DNA: TGTGCCAGCAGTTTAATGGGGCCCACTGAAGCTTTCTTT; CDR3: CASSLMGPTEAFF
length: 15; D: TRBD1; V: TRBV27; size: .; J: TRBJ2-5; DNA: TGTGCCAGCAGTACCCACAGGGGGCGCGTAGAGACCCAGTACTTC; CDR3: CASSTHRGRVETQYF
length: 13; D: .; V: TRBV10-3; size: .; J: TRBJ2-7; DNA: TGTGCCATCAGCCAGGGACTGGCTATGGAGCAGTACTTC; CDR3: CAISQGLAMEQYF
length: 17; D: TRBD1; V: TRBV19; size: .; J: TRBJ1-1; DNA: TGTGCCAGTAGTATAGCGGTTGGGACAGGGACCACCACTGAAGCTTTCTTT; CDR3: CASSIAVGTGTTTEAFF
length: 16; D: .; V: TRBV6-2/TRBV6-3; size: .; J: TRBJ1-2; DNA: TGTGCCAGCAGTTACTTTCTTGTGGACACCAACTATGGCTACACCTTC; CDR3: CASSYFLVDTNYGYTF
length: 15; D: .; V: TRBV4-2; size: .; J: TRBJ1-2; DNA: TGTGCCAGCAGCCAAGGAGCGGGTGACAACTATGGCTACACCTTC; CDR3: CASSQGAGDNYGYTF
length: 16; D: TRBD2; V: TRBV10-3; size: .; J: TRBJ2-3; DNA: TGTGCCATCAGTGCCTTCCTAGCGGCGAGCACAGATACGCAGTATTTT; CDR3: CAISAFLAASTDTQYF
length: 13; D: .; V: TRBV12-3/TRBV12-4; size: .; J: TRBJ2-1; DNA: TGTGCCAGCAGTTTTGGTCAGGGAAGTGGGCAGTTCTTC; CDR3: CASSFGQGSGQFF
length: 16; D: TRBD2; V: TRBV4-2; size: .; J: TRBJ2-3; DNA: TGTGCCAGCAGCCAAGAAGTAGCGGGACGGGGCGATACGCAGTATTTT; CDR3: CASSQEVAGRGDTQYF
length: 14; D: TRBD1; V: TRBV4-1; size: .; J: TRBJ2-7; DNA: TGCGCCAGCAGCCCACAGACAGGGTCTTACGAGCAGTACTTC; CDR3: CASSPQTGSYEQYF
length: 15; D: TRBD1; V: TRBV13; size: .; J: TRBJ2-7; DNA: TGTGCCAGCAGCGCCCGGGAAACAGGGGGGTACGAGCAGTACTTC; CDR3: CASSARETGGYEQYF
length: 15; D: TRBD2; V: TRBV7-6; size: .; J: TRBJ2-3; DNA: TGTGCCAGCAGCACTAGCGGGAGGAGCACAGATACGCAGTATTTT; CDR3: CASSTSGRSTDTQYF
length: 13; D: TRBD1; V: TRBV12-3/TRBV12-4; size: .; J: TRBJ2-5; DNA: TGTGCCAGCAGTGCGACAGGGCAAGAGACCCAGTACTTC; CDR3: CASSATGQETQYF
length: 13; D: TRBD2; V: TRBV20-1; size: .; J: TRBJ2-7; DNA: TGCAGTGCTAGTGTACTAGCGAGCTACGAGCAGTACTTC; CDR3: CSASVLASYEQYF
length: 15; D: TRBD1; V: TRBV5-5; size: .; J: TRBJ1-4; DNA: TGTGCCAGCAGCTTGCCAGGGACAGGTGGAGAAAAACTGTTTTTT; CDR3: CASSLPGTGGEKLFF
length: 14; D: TRBD1; V: TRBV30; size: .; J: TRBJ1-6; DNA: TGTGCCTGGGAAACCGGGACAGTACCATCACCCCTCCACTTT; CDR3: CAWETGTVPSPLHF
length: 16; D: .; V: TRBV2; size: .; J: TRBJ1-5; DNA: TGTGCCAGCAGGACGGGCAGGGATTTTTGGAATCAGCCCCAGCATTTT; CDR3: CASRTGRDFWNQPQHF
length: 12; D: .; V: TRBV6-2/TRBV6-3; size: .; J: TRBJ1-1; DNA: TGTGCCAGCAGTTACTGGAGGGCTGAAGCTTTCTTT; CDR3: CASSYWRAEAFF
length: 14; D: .; V: TRBV7-9; size: once; J: TRBJ2-7; DNA: TGTGCCAGCAGCGACGACAAGGGGGCCTACGAGCAGTACTTC; CDR3: CASSDDKGAYEQYF
length: 14; D: .; V: TRBV25-1; size: .; J: TRBJ2-7; DNA: TGTGCCAGCAGTGATTCCGGCGGGATCTACGAGCAGTACTTC; CDR3: CASSDSGGIYEQYF
length: 14; D: .; V: TRBV28; size: .; J: TRBJ1-6; DNA: TGTGCCAGCACCTGGGGCAGGGAAGTCTCACCCCTCCACTTT; CDR3: CASTWGREVSPLHF
length: 14; D: .; V: TRBV6-5; size: .; J: TRBJ1-2; DNA: TGTGCCAGCAGTCCGGGGGGAGGGGACTATGGCTACACCTTC; CDR3: CASSPGGGDYGYTF
length: 16; D: .; V: TRBV15; size: .; J: TRBJ1-6; DNA: TGTGCCACCAGCGCCGACCGGAGCTCCTATAATTCACCCCTCCACTTT; CDR3: CATSADRSSYNSPLHF
length: 14; D: TRBD1; V: TRBV18; size: .; J: TRBJ2-2; DNA: TGTGCCAGCTCACCTAGGGACAGCACCGGGGAGCTGTTTTTT; CDR3: CASSPRDSTGELFF
length: 16; D: .; V: TRBV7-9; size: .; J: TRBJ1-5; DNA: TGTGCCAGCAGCTTATCCTCCGCGGGGTTAAGTCAGCCCCAGCATTTT; CDR3: CASSLSSAGLSQPQHF
length: 15; D: TRBD1; V: TRBV5-8; size: .; J: TRBJ1-4; DNA: TGTGCCAGCAGCTTGGCGGGACAGCGGAATGAAAAACTGTTTTTT; CDR3: CASSLAGQRNEKLFF
length: 15; D: .; V: TRBV9; size: .; J: TRBJ2-7; DNA: TGTGCCAGCAGCGTAGGAGACCGACAGACCTACGAGCAGTACTTC; CDR3: CASSVGDRQTYEQYF
length: 19; D: TRBD2; V: TRBV9; size: .; J: TRBJ2-1; DNA: TGTGCCAGCAGTCTGTTACCACCTAGCGGGAGAAATCCCTACAATGAGCAGTTCTTC; CDR3: CASSLLPPSGRNPYNEQFF
length: 15; D: .; V: TRBV19; size: .; J: TRBJ1-2; DNA: TGTGCCAGTAGCCCCCCGACAGTTACTAACTATGGCTACACCTTC; CDR3: CASSPPTVTNYGYTF
length: 15; D: .; V: TRBV5-6; size: once; J: TRBJ1-1; DNA: TGTGCCAGCAGCTTGGGGTTCAGTCTGAACACTGAAGCTTTCTTT; CDR3: CASSLGFSLNTEAFF
length: 14; D: .; V: TRBV3-1/TRBV3-2; size: few; J: TRBJ2-1; DNA: TGTGCCAGCAGAAAAGCGGCAGTAAGGAATGAGCAGTTCTTC; CDR3: CASRKAAVRNEQFF
length: 16; D: .; V: TRBV5-4; size: once; J: TRBJ2-1; DNA: TGTGCCAGCAGCTTGCAGGGGATGGCTATCTACAATGAGCAGTTCTTC; CDR3: CASSLQGMAIYNEQFF
length: 16; D: TRBD2; V: TRBV5-4; size: .; J: TRBJ2-5; DNA: TGTGCCAGCAGCCCCGGGACTAGCGGGCTTCAAGAGACCCAGTACTTC; CDR3: CASSPGTSGLQETQYF
length: 15; D: TRBD2; V: TRBV20-1; size: .; J: TRBJ2-3; DNA: TGCAGTGCTAGTGTACTAGCGGGAGCGGCAGATACGCAGTATTTT; CDR3: CSASVLAGAADTQYF
length: 14; D: TRBD2; V: TRBV6-5; size: .; J: TRBJ2-7; DNA: TGTGCCAGCAGGCGGCCTAGCGGGGTCTACGAGCAGTACTTC; CDR3: CASRRPSGVYEQYF
length: 16; D: .; V: TRBV5-1; size: .; J: TRBJ2-2; DNA: TGCGCCAGCAGCTTGACGGCCACGGCGGTCACCGGGGAGCTGTTTTTT; CDR3: CASSLTATAVTGELFF
length: 14; D: TRBD1; V: TRBV19; size: .; J: TRBJ1-2; DNA: TGTGCCAGTAGTCCGGACAGGATCGATTATGGCTACACCTTC; CDR3: CASSPDRIDYGYTF
length: 16; D: .; V: TRBV6-2/TRBV6-3; size: .; J: TRBJ1-1; DNA: TGTGCCAGCAGTAACGACAGGATAGGGAAGAACACTGAAGCTTTCTTT; CDR3: CASSNDRIGKNTEAFF
length: 11; D: .; V: TRBV28; size: once; J: TRBJ1-1; DNA: TGTGCCACCCAGGTGCTGACTGAAGCTTTCTTT; CDR3: CATQVLTEAFF
length: 13; D: TRBD2; V: TRBV7-2; size: .; J: TRBJ2-5; DNA: TGTGCCAGCAGCTTATCCGTAGCGGAGCGGGACTACTTC; CDR3: CASSLSVAERDYF
length: 17; D: TRBD1; V: TRBV28; size: .; J: TRBJ2-7; DNA: TGTGCCAGCAGTTTGGTCTTTGGGACAGGGAGATCGGGCGAGCAGTACTTC; CDR3: CASSLVFGTGRSGEQYF
length: 14; D: TRBD2; V: TRBV24-1; size: .; J: TRBJ2-1; DNA: TGTGCCACCAGGGCGGGAGGGCCCGTTGGTGAGCAGTTCTTC; CDR3: CATRAGGPVGEQFF